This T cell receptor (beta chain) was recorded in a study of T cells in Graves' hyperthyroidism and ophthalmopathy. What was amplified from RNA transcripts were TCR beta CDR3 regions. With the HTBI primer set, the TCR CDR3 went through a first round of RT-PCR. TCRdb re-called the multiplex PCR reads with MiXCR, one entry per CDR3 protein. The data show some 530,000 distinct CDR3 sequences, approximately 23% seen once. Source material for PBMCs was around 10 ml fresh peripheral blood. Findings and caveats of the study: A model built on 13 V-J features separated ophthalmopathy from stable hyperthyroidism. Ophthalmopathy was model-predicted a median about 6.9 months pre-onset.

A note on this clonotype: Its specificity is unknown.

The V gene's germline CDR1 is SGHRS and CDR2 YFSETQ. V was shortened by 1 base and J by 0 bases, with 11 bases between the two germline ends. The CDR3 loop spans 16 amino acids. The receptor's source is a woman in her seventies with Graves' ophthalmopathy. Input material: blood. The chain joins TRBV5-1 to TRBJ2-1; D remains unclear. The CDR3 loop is CASSLFLAFSYNEQFF. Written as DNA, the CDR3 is TGCGCCAGCAGCTTGTTCCTCGCGTTCTCCTACAATGAGCAGTTCTTC.